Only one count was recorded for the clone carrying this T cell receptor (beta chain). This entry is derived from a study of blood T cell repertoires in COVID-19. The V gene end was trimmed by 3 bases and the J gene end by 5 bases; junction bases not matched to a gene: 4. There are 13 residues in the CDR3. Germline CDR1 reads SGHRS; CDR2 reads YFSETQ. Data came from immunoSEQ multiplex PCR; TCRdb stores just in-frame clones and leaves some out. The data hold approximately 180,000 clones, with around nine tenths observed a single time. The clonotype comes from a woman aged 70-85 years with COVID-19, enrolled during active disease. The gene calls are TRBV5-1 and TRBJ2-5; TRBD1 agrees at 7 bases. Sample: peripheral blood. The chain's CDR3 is CASSSQGEETQYF. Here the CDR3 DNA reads TGCGCCAGCAGCTCTCAGGGGGAGGAGACCCAGTACTTC.